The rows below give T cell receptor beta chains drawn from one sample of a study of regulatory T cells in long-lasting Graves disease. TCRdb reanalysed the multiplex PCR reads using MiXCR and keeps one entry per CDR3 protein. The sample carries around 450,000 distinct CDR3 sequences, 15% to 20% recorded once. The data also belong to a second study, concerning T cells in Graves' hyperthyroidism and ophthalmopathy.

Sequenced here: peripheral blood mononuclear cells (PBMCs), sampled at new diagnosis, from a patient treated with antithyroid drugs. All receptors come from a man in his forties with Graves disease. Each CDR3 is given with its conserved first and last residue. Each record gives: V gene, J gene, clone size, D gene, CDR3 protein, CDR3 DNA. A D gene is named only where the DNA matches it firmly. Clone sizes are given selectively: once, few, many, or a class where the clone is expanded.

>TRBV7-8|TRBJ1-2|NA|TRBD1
CASSLSLTGDYGYTF
TGTGCCAGCAGCTTAAGTCTGACAGGGGACTATGGCTACACCTTC
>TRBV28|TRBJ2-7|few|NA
CASSRTPAYEQYF
TGTGCCAGCTCTCGGACGCCTGCCTACGAGCAGTACTTC
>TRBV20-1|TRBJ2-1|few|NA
CSASSGQNYNEQFF
TGCAGTGCTTCCTCCGGACAGAACTACAATGAGCAGTTCTTC
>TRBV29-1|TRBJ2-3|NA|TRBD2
CSVTSGTSTDTQYF
TGCAGCGTGACTAGCGGTACTAGCACAGATACGCAGTATTTT
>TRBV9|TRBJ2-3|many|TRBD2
CASSVGGTSLDTQYF
TGTGCCAGCAGCGTAGGCGGGACTAGCTTGGATACGCAGTATTTT
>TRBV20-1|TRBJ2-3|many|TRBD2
CSAPDPTSGTDTQYF
TGCAGTGCCCCGGACCCGACTAGCGGCACAGATACGCAGTATTTT
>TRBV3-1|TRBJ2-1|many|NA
CASSQKPSTYNEQFF
TGTGCCAGCAGCCAAAAGCCCTCGACTTACAATGAGCAGTTCTTC
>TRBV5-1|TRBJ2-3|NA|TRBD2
CASSYRTSGSSDTQYF
TGCGCCAGCAGCTACCGGACTAGCGGGAGTTCAGATACGCAGTATTTT
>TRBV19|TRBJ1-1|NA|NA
CASILGGGSTEAFF
TGTGCCAGTATCCTTGGGGGGGGTTCCACTGAAGCTTTCTTT
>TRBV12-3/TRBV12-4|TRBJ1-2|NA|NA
CASTKSAGNGYTF
TGTGCCAGCACCAAAAGCGCGGGCAATGGCTACACCTTC
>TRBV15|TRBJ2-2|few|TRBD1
CATRRDRGRSGELFF
TGTGCCACCAGACGGGACAGGGGGCGATCCGGGGAGCTGTTTTTT
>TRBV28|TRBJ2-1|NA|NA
CASSRVDRQFF
TGTGCCAGCAGTAGAGTCGACAGGCAGTTCTTC
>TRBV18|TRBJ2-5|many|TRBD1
CASSPRDRAETQYF
TGTGCCAGCTCACCACGGGACAGGGCAGAGACCCAGTACTTC
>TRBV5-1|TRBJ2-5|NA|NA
CASSFLGQGSKKTQYF
TGCGCCAGCAGCTTCCTCGGGCAGGGTAGTAAAAAGACCCAGTACTTC
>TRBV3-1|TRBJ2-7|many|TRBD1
CASSQSGTGDEQYF
TGTGCCAGCAGCCAATCCGGGACAGGGGACGAGCAGTACTTC
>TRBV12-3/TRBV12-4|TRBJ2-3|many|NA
CASTLTMLAPSTDTQYF
TGTGCCAGCACCTTAACGATGTTAGCGCCTAGCACAGATACGCAGTATTTT
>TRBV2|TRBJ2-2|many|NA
CASSDRGTGELFF
TGTGCCAGCAGCGACCGAGGGACCGGGGAGCTGTTTTTT
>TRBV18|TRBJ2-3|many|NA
CASSLRLKGTDTQYF
TGTGCCAGCTCACTACGACTGAAGGGCACAGATACGCAGTATTTT
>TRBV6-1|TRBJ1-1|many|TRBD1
CASSRQGAATEAFF
TGTGCCAGCAGTCGACAGGGGGCGGCCACTGAAGCTTTCTTT
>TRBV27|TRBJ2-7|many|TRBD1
CASSLPPGQGYYEQYF
TGTGCCAGCAGTTTACCCCCGGGACAGGGCTATTACGAGCAGTACTTC
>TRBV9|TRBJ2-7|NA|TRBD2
CASSGGLAGKTNSYEQYF
TGTGCCAGCAGCGGGGGACTAGCGGGAAAAACTAACTCCTACGAGCAGTACTTC
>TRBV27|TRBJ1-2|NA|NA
CASKPQGVSGGYTF
TGTGCCAGCAAGCCACAGGGCGTTTCGGGAGGCTACACCTTC
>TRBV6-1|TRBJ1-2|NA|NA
CASNTPGIYGYTF
TGTGCCAGCAACACGCCAGGGATCTATGGCTACACCTTC
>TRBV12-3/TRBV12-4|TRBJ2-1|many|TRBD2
CASSLELGGGNNEQFF
TGTGCCAGCAGTTTGGAACTGGGGGGAGGGAACAATGAGCAGTTCTTC
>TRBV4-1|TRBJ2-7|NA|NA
CASSQVSTEVYEQYF
TGCGCCAGCAGCCAAGTTAGCACAGAAGTCTACGAGCAGTACTTC
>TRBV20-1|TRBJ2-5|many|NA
CSATDRRETQYF
TGCAGTGCTACGGACCGGAGAGAGACCCAGTACTTC
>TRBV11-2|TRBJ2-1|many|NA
CASSLDAGAYNEQFF
TGTGCCAGCAGCTTAGATGCAGGGGCCTACAATGAGCAGTTCTTC
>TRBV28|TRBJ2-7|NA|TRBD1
CASRPTIPGQTYEQYF
TGTGCCAGCAGACCCACCATCCCGGGACAGACCTACGAGCAGTACTTC
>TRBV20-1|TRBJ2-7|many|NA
CSASGVVGYEQYF
TGCAGTGCTAGCGGGGTGGTGGGTTACGAGCAGTACTTC
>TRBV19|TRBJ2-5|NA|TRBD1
CASRRGTGVQETQYF
TGTGCCAGTAGGAGAGGGACAGGGGTACAAGAGACCCAGTACTTC
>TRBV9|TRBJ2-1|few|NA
CASSGRTSPGRVYNEQFF
TGTGCCAGCAGCGGAAGGACATCTCCGGGGCGTGTATACAATGAGCAGTTCTTC
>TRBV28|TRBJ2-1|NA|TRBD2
CASSTFGLAGAEQFF
TGTGCCAGCAGTACCTTCGGACTAGCGGGAGCCGAGCAGTTCTTC
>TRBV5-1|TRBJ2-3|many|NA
CASSLAGEADTQYF
TGCGCCAGCAGCTTGGCGGGAGAAGCAGATACGCAGTATTTT
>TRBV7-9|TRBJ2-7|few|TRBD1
CASRHDSGQDSYEQYF
TGTGCCAGCAGGCACGATTCGGGACAGGACTCCTACGAGCAGTACTTC
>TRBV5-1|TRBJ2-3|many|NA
CASSRQGRSTDTQYF
TGCGCCAGCAGCCGGCAGGGACGGAGCACAGATACGCAGTATTTT
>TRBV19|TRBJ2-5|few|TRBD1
CASSIQGAQETQYF
TGTGCCAGTAGTATACAGGGGGCTCAAGAGACCCAGTACTTC
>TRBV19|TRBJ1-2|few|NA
CASSREGANYGYTF
TGTGCCAGTAGTCGAGAGGGCGCAAACTATGGCTACACCTTC
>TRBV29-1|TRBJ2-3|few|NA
CSVTDYSSSTDTQYF
TGCAGCGTTACGGACTATTCATCTAGCACAGATACGCAGTATTTT
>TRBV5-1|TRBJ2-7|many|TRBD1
CASSLDRGHSYEQYF
TGCGCCAGCAGCTTGGACAGGGGGCACAGCTACGAGCAGTACTTC
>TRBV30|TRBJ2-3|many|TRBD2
CAWSVLAGNTDTQYF
TGTGCCTGGAGTGTGCTAGCGGGAAACACAGATACGCAGTATTTT
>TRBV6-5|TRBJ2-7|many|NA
CASSYGTTSYEQYF
TGTGCCAGCAGTTACGGGACAACCTCCTACGAGCAGTACTTC
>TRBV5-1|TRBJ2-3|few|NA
CASSLSIGGRKRSTDTQYF
TGCGCCAGCAGCTTATCCATTGGGGGACGAAAGCGTAGCACAGATACGCAGTATTTT
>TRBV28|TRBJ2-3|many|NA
CASSTAHRADTQYF
TGTGCCAGCAGTACTGCTCACAGAGCAGATACGCAGTATTTT
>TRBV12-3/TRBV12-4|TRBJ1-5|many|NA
CASSLWAGNQPQHF
TGTGCCAGCAGTTTGTGGGCAGGGAATCAGCCCCAGCATTTT
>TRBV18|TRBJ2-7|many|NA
CASSPRSGSHYEQYF
TGTGCCAGCTCACCAAGGTCGGGTAGTCACTACGAGCAGTACTTC
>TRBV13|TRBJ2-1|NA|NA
CASSLDHSLTYNEQFF
TGTGCCAGCAGCCTCGACCATAGTCTAACCTACAATGAGCAGTTCTTC
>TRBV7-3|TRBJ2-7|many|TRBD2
CASSTGLGGSSYEQYF
TGTGCCAGCAGCACCGGACTAGGCGGTTCCTCCTACGAGCAGTACTTC
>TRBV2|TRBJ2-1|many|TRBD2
CASSEWVLAGVNEQFF
TGTGCCAGCAGTGAATGGGTGCTAGCGGGAGTGAATGAGCAGTTCTTC
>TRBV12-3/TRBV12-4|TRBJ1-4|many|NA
CASTPHGNEKLFF
TGTGCCAGCACCCCGCATGGTAATGAAAAACTGTTTTTT
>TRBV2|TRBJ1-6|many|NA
CASIANFAGNSPLHF
TGTGCCAGTATAGCCAACTTTGCGGGGAATTCACCCCTCCACTTT
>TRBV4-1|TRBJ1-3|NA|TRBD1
CASRPDRVSGNTIYF
TGCGCCAGCAGACCCGACAGGGTGTCTGGAAACACCATATATTTT
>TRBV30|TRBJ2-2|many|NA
CAWSQNRRNTGELFF
TGTGCCTGGAGCCAGAACAGGAGGAACACCGGGGAGCTGTTTTTT
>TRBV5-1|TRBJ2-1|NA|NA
CASSPVVSNEQFF
TGCGCCAGCAGCCCGGTGGTTTCAAATGAGCAGTTCTTC
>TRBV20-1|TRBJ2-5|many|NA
CSARATPGGAGTPRGTQYF
TGCAGTGCTAGAGCTACACCAGGGGGGGCGGGGACTCCTCGGGGGACCCAGTACTTC